What follows are 6 T cell receptor beta chains derived from one specimen sequenced in a study of blood T cell repertoires in COVID-19. The repertoire was sequenced with immunoSEQ multiplex PCR; TCRdb's copy has only in-frame clones and lacks some. The table records 150,000 to 170,000 clones, roughly 84% of them present only once. Specimen: peripheral blood. The origin of the receptors is a woman aged 55 to 70 with COVID-19, enrolled during active disease.

The genes are TRBV15 and TRBJ2-1, with TRBD2 identical over 14 bases. V shed 6 bases and J 5 bases; nucleotides not matched to a gene: 3. Germline V gene lookup returns CDR1 LNHNV and CDR2 YYDKDF (reference sequence). CDR3 length: 15 amino acids. This CDR3 is CATRLTSGRDNEQFF. The CDR3 DNA reads TGTGCCACCAGATTGACTAGCGGGAGGGACAATGAGCAGTTCTTC.

V and J are TRBV6-5 and TRBJ1-1; D is undetermined. Trimming shortened V by 7 bases and J by 5 bases, and 17 bases separated the two germline ends. The germline V gene encodes CDR1 MNHEY and CDR2 SVGAGI. This CDR3 has 14 residues. The CDR3 spells CASTMAFPGTEAFF. CDR3 nucleotide sequence: TGTGCCAGCACCATGGCCTTCCCGGGGACTGAAGCTTTCTTT.

The rearrangement links TRBV5-1 to TRBJ2-2; D is perhaps TRBD2 (6 bases). Germline V gene lookup returns CDR1 SGHRS and CDR2 YFSETQ. Trimming took off 6 bases at V and 7 bases at J, with 16 bases between the two ends. The CDR3 is made up of 14 amino acids. This CDR3 reads CASTLAGRSGELFF. The DNA for the CDR3 is TGCGCCAGCACCCTGGCGGGGCGGAGCGGGGAGCTGTTTTTT. The full variable domain, in which reference TRBV5-1 and TRBJ2-2 provide the parts outside the CDR3, is KAGVTQTPRYLIKTRGQQVTLSCSPISGHRSVSWYQQTPGQGLQFLFEYFSETQRNKGNFPGRFSGRQFSNSRSEMNVSTLELGDSALYLCASTLAGRSGELFFGEGSRLTVL.

The rearrangement uses TRBV7-9 and TRBJ2-3; D is unclear. Germline loops: CDR1 SEHNR, CDR2 FQNEAQ (reference sequence). The CDR3 sequence is 15 residues long. V lost 5 bases, J lost 2 bases, and 14 bases lay in between. CDR3 nucleotides: TGTGCCAGCAGCCCAGGCTCCGTGTCCACAGATACGCAGTATTTT. Encoded protein: CASSPGSVSTDTQYF.

The rearrangement joins TRBV9 to TRBJ1-1; D is perhaps TRBD1 (5 bases). Germline V gene data show CDR1 as SGDLS and CDR2 as YYNGEE. The CDR3 is 16 residues long. The germline V and J ends were trimmed by 0 bases and 4 bases, with 16 bases remaining between them. CDR3 amino acids: CASSVVKGILSTEAFF. The DNA of the CDR3 is TGTGCCAGCAGCGTAGTAAAGGGGATATTAAGCACTGAAGCTTTCTTT.

The chain has TRBV7-9 and TRBJ1-5, with TRBD1 identical over 9 bases. The CDR3 loop spans 16 amino acids. Trimming took 5 bases from V and 2 from J; bases not matched to a gene: 7. The germline V gene has CDR1 SEHNR and CDR2 FQNEAQ (reference sequence). The DNA of the CDR3 is TGTGCCAGCAGCCCGACAGGGGGTAACGGCAATCAGCCCCAGCATTTT. It translates to CASSPTGGNGNQPQHF.